This T cell receptor beta chain emerged from a study of blood T cell repertoires in COVID-19. Trimming removed 1 base from V and 3 bases from J, with 7 bases in between. Germline CDR1 GTSNPN, CDR2 SVGIG (reference sequence). This CDR3 region has 13 residues. The assay was immunoSEQ multiplex PCR, and TCRdb's table has in-frame clones only and misses some. Here the sample spans approximately 440,000 clones, 90% being singletons. The chain recombines TRBV30 with TRBJ2-1; TRBD2 might be the D (5 bases). The sample taken for sequencing was PBMCs or T cells enriched from blood (not recorded which). This clonotype originated in a man between 18 and 29 years old who had recovered from COVID-19. The DNA for the CDR3 is TGTGCCTGGAGTGGACTAATCTACAATGAGCAGTTCTTC. It translates to CAWSGLIYNEQFF.